These T cell receptor beta chains were read from a single sample in a study of blood T cell repertoires in COVID-19. Generated by immunoSEQ multiplex PCR, the TCRdb table keeps only in-frame clones and is missing some. Here the sample spans roughly 61,000 clones, 80% to 95% being singletons. The source material was peripheral blood. The receptors were sampled from an elderly man with acute or convalescent COVID-19. The CDR3 runs from the conserved cysteine through the conserved F or W.

j_call: TRBJ1-4; v_call: TRBV18; cdr3_aa: CASSPRSGINEKLFF
j_call: TRBJ2-2; v_call: TRBV6-2/TRBV6-3; cdr3_aa: CASSYGGTNTGELFF
j_call: TRBJ1-1; v_call: TRBV5-1; cdr3_aa: CASMEGGVDTEAFF
j_call: TRBJ2-3; v_call: TRBV24-1; cdr3_aa: CATGDRDTQYF
j_call: TRBJ1-2; v_call: TRBV2; cdr3_aa: CASRSGTGIGYGYTF
j_call: TRBJ2-1; v_call: TRBV5-1; cdr3_aa: CASSRGQSNNEQFF
j_call: TRBJ2-7; v_call: TRBV28; cdr3_aa: CASRSPYEQYF
j_call: TRBJ2-5; v_call: TRBV12-3/TRBV12-4; cdr3_aa: CASSQGSLETQYF
j_call: TRBJ1-1; v_call: TRBV3-1/TRBV3-2; cdr3_aa: CASSQVGGTEAFF
j_call: TRBJ1-5; v_call: TRBV6-6; cdr3_aa: CAGKSTGSGNQPQHF
j_call: TRBJ1-6; v_call: TRBV6-5; cdr3_aa: CASRGTLHSPLHF
j_call: TRBJ2-7; v_call: TRBV5-1; cdr3_aa: CASSLGQNSYEQYF
j_call: TRBJ2-3; v_call: TRBV18; cdr3_aa: CASSPGQSTDTQYF
j_call: TRBJ1-2; v_call: TRBV2; cdr3_aa: CASTLGQSNYGYTF
j_call: TRBJ2-3; v_call: TRBV7-2; cdr3_aa: CASSIGLAGAHSTDTQYF
j_call: TRBJ1-6; v_call: TRBV15; cdr3_aa: CATSGAGGPSSYNSPLHF
j_call: TRBJ1-1; v_call: TRBV27; cdr3_aa: CASSLSVTAEDRGSETEAFF
j_call: TRBJ1-2; v_call: TRBV6-5; cdr3_aa: CASVQGTLSNYGYTF
j_call: TRBJ2-7; v_call: TRBV2; cdr3_aa: CASRRTRTTYEQYF
j_call: TRBJ1-6; v_call: TRBV3-1/TRBV3-2; cdr3_aa: CASSQTGQGFSYNSPLHF
j_call: TRBJ1-1; v_call: TRBV2; cdr3_aa: CASSRIGVNTEAFF
j_call: TRBJ1-6; v_call: TRBV2; cdr3_aa: CASSPRGGEDNSPLHF
j_call: TRBJ2-5; v_call: TRBV18; cdr3_aa: CASSPKGALNIGETQYF
j_call: TRBJ2-2; v_call: TRBV12-3/TRBV12-4; cdr3_aa: CASSSQTVGELFF
j_call: TRBJ1-2; v_call: TRBV11-1; cdr3_aa: CASSPSLGTGFGYTF
j_call: TRBJ2-3; v_call: TRBV30; cdr3_aa: CAWGAGLAERTDTQYF
j_call: TRBJ1-1; v_call: TRBV18; cdr3_aa: CASSPARGQGPGTEAFF
j_call: TRBJ2-3; v_call: TRBV6-4; cdr3_aa: CASSRDRATDTQYF
j_call: TRBJ1-6; v_call: TRBV6-5; cdr3_aa: CASSYFDRVRSPLHF
j_call: TRBJ2-2; v_call: TRBV7-2; cdr3_aa: CASSVGQTTGELFF
j_call: TRBJ2-2; v_call: TRBV15; cdr3_aa: CATSRVEGPGTGELFF
j_call: TRBJ1-1; v_call: TRBV6-5; cdr3_aa: CASSYSGQGRDTEAFF
j_call: TRBJ1-5; v_call: TRBV6-5; cdr3_aa: CASSPYSNQPQHF
j_call: TRBJ2-2; v_call: TRBV19; cdr3_aa: CASSTGLAGSGTGELFF
j_call: TRBJ1-5; v_call: TRBV21-1; cdr3_aa: CASSIETGDSNQPQHF
j_call: TRBJ2-7; v_call: TRBV18; cdr3_aa: CASSPGQALGEQYF
j_call: TRBJ2-5; v_call: TRBV7-8; cdr3_aa: CASSLRSGGSETQYF
j_call: TRBJ1-2; v_call: TRBV5-5; cdr3_aa: CASSGGTGEHGYTF
j_call: TRBJ1-2; v_call: TRBV6-5; cdr3_aa: CASTASGAHYGYTF
j_call: TRBJ1-1; v_call: TRBV18; cdr3_aa: CASSLGWDTEAFF
j_call: TRBJ1-6; v_call: TRBV27; cdr3_aa: CASSLSQVVSPLHF
j_call: TRBJ1-1; v_call: TRBV7-8; cdr3_aa: CASSNREGADEAFF
j_call: TRBJ1-5; v_call: TRBV18; cdr3_aa: CASSPFQQGDQPQHF
j_call: TRBJ2-2; v_call: TRBV29-1; cdr3_aa: CSGLTVSTGELFF
j_call: TRBJ2-1; v_call: TRBV30; cdr3_aa: CAWISGNSYNEQFF
j_call: TRBJ2-7; v_call: TRBV3-1/TRBV3-2; cdr3_aa: CASSHRRQAQTYEQYF
j_call: TRBJ2-5; v_call: TRBV5-1; cdr3_aa: CASSLGQGATETQYF
j_call: TRBJ2-1; v_call: TRBV7-8; cdr3_aa: CASSHDRGRDEQFF
j_call: TRBJ2-7; v_call: TRBV6-4; cdr3_aa: CASSDALKPGTGLDEQYF
j_call: TRBJ2-1; v_call: TRBV5-1; cdr3_aa: CASANRVTYNEQFF
j_call: TRBJ2-2; v_call: TRBV28; cdr3_aa: CASSSGTGFLGELFF
j_call: TRBJ2-2; v_call: TRBV5-4; cdr3_aa: CASSLGTGANTGELFF
j_call: TRBJ1-3; v_call: TRBV7-9; cdr3_aa: CASSPRNSGNTIYF
j_call: TRBJ2-1; v_call: TRBV25-1; cdr3_aa: CASSRGGTGANEQFF
j_call: TRBJ2-7; v_call: TRBV19; cdr3_aa: CASSRDTAGEQYF